The clone carrying this T cell receptor beta chain was seen a few times. Its antigen is not identified. TCR beta cDNA libraries had unique molecular identifiers. Via MiXCR, TCRdb re-called the PCR reads, giving one row per CDR3 protein. The sample shows fewer than 850,000 distinct CDR3 sequences, about 43% of them seen only once. The data were taken from a study of post-analysis software for immune sequencing data. CDR3 length: 12 amino acids. Germline CDR1 is SQVTM and CDR2 is ANQGSEA. The ends lost 4 bases at V and 5 bases at J; junction bases unmatched: 4. Whole-study findings and limits: In patients, roughly five TRBV segments were more frequent than in controls, with TRBV5-6, TRBV5-1 and TRBV20-1 among them.

This chain links TRBV29-1 with TRBJ1-2; TRBD1 aligns across 7 bases. The sample was blood. The TCR sequence derives from a girl aged 5 to 17 with multiple sclerosis. The CDR3 loop is CSVVAQGYGYTF. CDR3 sequence (DNA): TGCAGCGTTGTCGCACAGGGGTATGGCTACACCTTC.